The clone carrying this T cell receptor (beta chain) has a handful of counts. The antigen remains undetermined. This entry belongs to a study of shared clonotypes between healthy human individuals. The CD4+ fraction was divided into a CD45RA+ naive subset and a CD45RA-negative memory subset. Replicate PCRs run on sorted subsets employed 200 ng DNA, roughly 30,000 T cell genomes. Sequenced by immunoSEQ multiplex PCR; TCRdb stores in-frame clones only, minus some. In the table there are approximately 2.5 million clones, more than 85% of which are singletons. The V end lost 5 bases, the J end lost 2 bases, and 15 bases lay between the germline ends. The CDR3 spans 15 residues. From germline, CDR1 is MNHEY and CDR2 SMNVEV (reference sequence). Regarding the study as a whole: Naive CD4 clonotype sharing across a few donors was 5% to 6%. An effect of sequencing depth on clonotype sharing among donors was expected.

The sample comprised naive CD4+ T cells from PBMCs. Subset here: CD45RA+ positively selected. The sequence derives from a man aged 18 to 30 in good health. Some clones in this sample may be carry-over from other donors' samples. The chain employs TRBV27 and TRBJ1-1; D might be TRBD1 (5 bases). CDR3 sequence (DNA): TGTGCCAGCAGTCCCTATGGGGGTGTAAACACTGAAGCTTTCTTT. Its translation: CASSPYGGVNTEAFF.